These 26 T cell receptor beta chains were all obtained from the same sample, sequenced in a study of patients and donors after allogeneic stem cell transplantation. MiXCR, run by TCRdb on the RT-PCR reads, gives a single entry per CDR3 protein. The data hold about a million distinct CDR3 sequences, with under 20% observed a single time. Sequencing used blood, either unsorted or a sorted T cell fraction (not recorded which). Receptors originate from a human donor who was either an allogeneic HSCT recipient or a stem cell or donor lymphocyte infusion donor (not recorded which). It is not recorded whose cells these are; they may come from a transplant donor.

The chain employs TRBV4-1 and TRBJ1-5; D not certain. CDR1 is MGHRA, CDR2 YSYEKL, per germline. The CDR3 extends over 13 amino acids. The V gene lost 2 bases and the J gene lost 4 bases, with 6 bases spanning the gap. CDR3 bases: TGCGCCAGCAGCCAACCGGGAAATCAGCCCCAGCATTTT. It is translated as CASSQPGNQPQHF.

The J gene is TRBJ2-7, the V gene TRBV7-9, with D maybe TRBD2 (6 bases). This CDR3 contains 16 residues. V was pared by 8 bases and J by 1 base, with 21 bases between. Germline V gene lookup returns CDR1 SEHNR and CDR2 FQNEAQ (reference sequence). The CDR3 bases are TGTGCCAGCGCACCGCACTCGGGTAGCGGATCCTACGAGCAGTACTTC. This gives the protein CASAPHSGSGSYEQYF.

In DNA form, the CDR3 reads TGCGCCAGCAGCTTGGCCGAACAGGGCTACGAGCAGTACTTC. This encodes CASSLAEQGYEQYF. The rearrangement uses TRBV5-1 and TRBJ2-7; possibly TRBD1 for D (6 bases). The V end was cut by 0 bases, the J end by 3 bases, with 10 bases between. The CDR3 extends over 14 amino acids. Germline CDR1 SGHRS, CDR2 YFSETQ.

About this clonotype: This could be a read error, since a much larger clone is one nucleotide away. J is TRBJ1-2 and V is TRBV12-3 or TRBV12-4; D call uncertain. Trimming shortened V by 4 bases and J by 0 bases, and 18 bases separated the two germline ends. The CDR3 length is 17 residues. CDR3 sequence reads: CASSSRERLIANYGYTF. The CDR3 nucleotides read TGTGCCAGCAGTTCAAGAGAGCGACTAATTGCTAACTATGGCTACACCTTC.

The gene calls are TRBV27 and TRBJ2-7; perhaps TRBD1 as D (6 bases). Trimming took 2 bases from V and 0 from J, leaving 17 bases between them. This CDR3 is built from 17 residues. Germline V lookup: CDR1 MNHEY, CDR2 SMNVEV (reference sequence). The CDR3 sequence: CASSLAGRGRSSYEQYF. The CDR3 coding sequence is TGTGCCAGCAGTTTAGCTGGCAGGGGCCGGAGCTCCTACGAGCAGTACTTC.

The J gene is TRBJ1-2, the V gene TRBV4-3, with TRBD1 matching 10 bases. V dropped 0 bases and J dropped 7; count of bases not matched to a gene: 8. The germline V gene encodes CDR1 LGHNA and CDR2 YSLEER. CDR3 length: 16 residues. The CDR3 DNA follows: TGCGCCAGCAGCCAAGACGTGGGGACAGGGGCAGGTGGCTACACCTTC. Its translation is CASSQDVGTGAGGYTF.

At least ten counts were recorded for this clonotype. V usage is TRBV4-1 and J usage is TRBJ1-2; tentatively, D is TRBD1 (6 bases). This CDR3 is built from 13 residues. Looked up from germline, CDR1 is MGHRA and CDR2 is YSYEKL. V dropped 0 bases and J dropped 7 bases, with 9 bases sitting between them. The CDR3 nucleotides read TGCGCCAGCAGCCAAGATTACAGGGTTGGCTACACCTTC. Its translation is CASSQDYRVGYTF.

This chain uses TRBV7-3 with TRBJ2-3, with 9 nucleotides matching TRBD2. CDR3 length: 16 amino acids. Per germline, CDR1 SGHTA and CDR2 FQGTGA. The V and J ends lost 5 bases and 6 bases, in that order; junction bases with no gene match: 12. The CDR3, as DNA: TGTGCCAGCAGCCTTGGGGCGGGGGGGGTTTTTGATACGCAGTATTTT. Translating it yields CASSLGAGGVFDTQYF. The whole variable domain, filled in from reference TRBV7-3 and TRBJ2-3, reads GAGVSQTPSNKVTEKGKYVELRCDPISGHTALYWYRQSLGQGPEFLIYFQGTGAADDSGLPNDRFFAVRPEGSVSTLKIQRTERGDSAVYLCASSLGAGGVFDTQYFGPGTRLTVL.

The rearrangement uses TRBV28 and TRBJ1-2, with a possible D match to TRBD1 (6 bases). Trimming shortened V by 7 bases and J by 7 bases, and 13 bases separated the two germline ends. Germline CDR1 reads MDHEN; CDR2 reads SYDVKM. CDR3 length: 12 residues. CDR3 DNA sequence: TGTGCCAGCACCGTAGGACAGAGTGGCTACACCTTC. It encodes CASTVGQSGYTF.

In its sample, this clonotype was seen many times. The chain uses TRBV7-6 and TRBJ2-2; either TRBD1 or TRBD2 may fit D (5 bases each). V was pared by 1 base and J by 6 bases, with 12 bases between. In germline, CDR1 is SGHVS, CDR2 FNYEAQ. This CDR3 has 15 amino acids. This chain's CDR3 is CASSLGRGDAGELFF. The CDR3 DNA sequence: TGTGCCAGCAGCTTAGGCCGTGGGGACGCCGGGGAGCTGTTTTTT.

This clonotype was recorded many times. The rearrangement uses TRBV7-2 and TRBJ1-4, with 7 bases identical to TRBD1. Looked up from germline, CDR1 is SGHTA and CDR2 is FQGNSA. V shed 5 bases, J shed 11 bases, and the junction held 8 bases outside the gene matches. CDR3 length equals 13 residues. Here the CDR3 DNA reads TGTGCCAGCAGCGACCCGACAGGGAGGAAACTGTTTTTT. This codes for CASSDPTGRKLFF.

The sample holds one count of this clonotype. This chain links TRBV6-5 with TRBJ1-2; D is undetermined. This CDR3 has 13 amino acids. Germline CDR1 reads MNHEY; CDR2 reads SVGAGI. The ends were cut back, 8 bases at V and 5 bases at J, with 15 bases in the middle. The CDR3 DNA is TGTGCCAGCGTTACGGGGTCCTCGTATGGCTACACCTTC. Its translation is CASVTGSSYGYTF.

This clonotype was seen more than once but under ten times. The V call is TRBV7-9, the J call TRBJ1-2; D may be TRBD1 (5 bases). This CDR3 region has 14 residues. Germline CDR1 is SEHNR and CDR2 is FQNEAQ (reference sequence). V was trimmed by 1 base and J by 6 bases, leaving 12 bases between them. This CDR3 reads CASSLVQGSHGYTF. For the CDR3, the DNA is TGTGCCAGCAGCTTAGTCCAGGGAAGTCATGGCTACACCTTC.

The rearrangement joins TRBV12-3 or TRBV12-4 to TRBJ2-1; D remains ambiguous. The V gene lost 3 bases and the J gene lost 4 bases, with 10 bases spanning the gap. The CDR3 runs 14 residues. The CDR3 sequence is CASSLVAAYNEQFF. CDR3 coding DNA: TGTGCCAGCAGTTTGGTGGCAGCGTACAATGAGCAGTTCTTC.

The chain carries TRBV24-1 and TRBJ2-5; D might be TRBD1 (6 bases). Germline-derived CDR1 and CDR2 are KGHDR and SFDVKD. V gave up 3 bases and J gave up 5 bases, with 15 bases separating them. This CDR3 comprises 15 residues. The CDR3 sequence is CATSDPLGAGETQYF. CDR3 bases: TGTGCCACCAGTGATCCCCTGGGGGCCGGTGAGACCCAGTACTTC.

Turning to this clonotype: An end of the junction does not agree with germline; a read error may underlie this. This chain connects TRBV7-9 to TRBJ2-7; possible D gene TRBD1, 6 bases. CDR3 length: 14 amino acids. Germline V CDR1 and CDR2: SEHNR, FQNEAQ (reference sequence). The CDR3 DNA reads TGTGCCAGCGGCTTGCAGGGGAGTTTCTACGAGCAGTACTTC. This codes for CASGLQGSFYEQYF.

This clonotype was counted a few times. V usage is TRBV12-3 or TRBV12-4 and J usage is TRBJ2-7; D may be TRBD2 (5 bases). This CDR3 region has 14 residues. The germline V and J ends were trimmed by 3 bases and 0 bases, with 9 bases remaining between them. The CDR3 sequence is CASSFGGPSYEQYF. CDR3 DNA sequence: TGTGCCAGCAGTTTCGGCGGGCCCTCCTACGAGCAGTACTTC.

The chain is built from TRBV5-1 and TRBJ2-1, with D tentatively TRBD1 (6 bases). V lost 4 bases, J lost 0 bases, and 14 bases lay in between. This CDR3 has 16 residues. Germline lookup yields CDR1 SGHRS and CDR2 YFSETQ. The chain's CDR3 is CASSAGQTGSYNEQFF. The CDR3 DNA reads TGCGCCAGCAGCGCCGGACAGACCGGCTCCTACAATGAGCAGTTCTTC.

V and J are TRBV4-1 and TRBJ2-2; unclear D gene. The germline V and J ends were trimmed by 3 bases and 1 base, with 3 bases remaining between them. The germline V gene encodes CDR1 MGHRA and CDR2 YSYEKL. The CDR3 has 13 amino acids. The CDR3 sequence is CASSQLNTGELFF. The CDR3 coding sequence is TGCGCCAGCAGCCAGCTGAACACCGGGGAGCTGTTTTTT.

The genes are TRBV20-1 and TRBJ1-1; weak D call: TRBD1 (6 bases). The CDR3 is 13 residues long. V dropped 1 base and J dropped 5 bases, with 11 bases sitting between them. Germline V gives CDR1 DFQATT, CDR2 SNEGSKA (reference sequence). For the CDR3, the DNA is TGCAGTGCTAGAGGGGGGGCAACGACTGAAGCTTTCTTT. This gives the protein CSARGGATTEAFF.

The chain employs TRBV7-8 and TRBJ1-5; D call uncertain. Germline V gene lookup returns CDR1 SGHVS and CDR2 FQNEAQ. Between the trimmed V and J ends, which lost 5 bases and 7 bases, there was a span of 18 bases. This CDR3 is built from 15 residues. This chain's CDR3 is CASSQSATTLQPQHF. The CDR3, as DNA: TGTGCCAGCAGCCAATCCGCGACTACACTCCAGCCCCAGCATTTT.

The table lists this clonotype with a few counts. The chain carries TRBV6-5 and TRBJ1-5; no definite D call. CDR3 length: 13 residues. Between the trimmed V and J ends, which lost 2 bases and 7 bases, there was a span of 9 bases. Germline assignment: CDR1 MNHEY and CDR2 SVGAGI. The CDR3 region is CASSYGDGQPQHF. Written as DNA, the CDR3 is TGTGCCAGCAGTTACGGGGATGGGCAGCCCCAGCATTTT.

The chain couples TRBV20-1 to TRBJ1-3; tentative D call: TRBD1 (6 bases). V was cut by 5 bases and J by 3 bases, with 11 bases left in between. CDR1 DFQATT and CDR2 SNEGSKA come from the germline V gene (reference sequence). The CDR3 spans 13 residues. CDR3 protein: CSAPQGVGNTIYF. The CDR3 DNA reads as TGCAGTGCTCCACAGGGAGTTGGAAACACCATATATTTT.

The rearrangement joins TRBV4-2 to TRBJ1-5, with D maybe TRBD1 (5 bases). The germline V and J ends were trimmed by 0 bases and 10 bases, with 16 bases remaining between them. In germline, CDR1 is LGHNA, CDR2 YNFKEQ. The length of the CDR3 is 15 residues. CDR3 nucleotides: TGTGCCAGCAGCCAAGACGGGGGGAGGGGTCAACCCCAGCATTTT. It translates to CASSQDGGRGQPQHF.

The genes are TRBV15 and TRBJ2-7; TRBD1 matches at 10 bases. The CDR3 contains 15 residues. Germline V gene lookup returns CDR1 LNHNV and CDR2 YYDKDF (reference sequence). V was clipped by 1 base and J by 5 bases; unmatched bases: 5. The CDR3 DNA follows: TGTGCCACCAGCAGAGCGAGGGACAGGGGCCACGAGCAGTACTTC. Its protein product is CATSRARDRGHEQYF. Based on the CDR3 plus reference TRBV15 and TRBJ2-7, the full variable domain is DAMVIQNPRYQVTQFGKPVTLSCSQTLNHNVMYWYQQKSSQAPKLLFHYYDKDFNNEADTPDNFQSRRPNTSFCFLDIRSPGLGDTAMYLCATSRARDRGHEQYFGPGTRLTVT.

In its sample, this clonotype was seen many times. V and J are TRBV6-4 and TRBJ2-1, with 7 nucleotides matching TRBD2. CDR1 MRHNA and CDR2 SNTAGT come from the germline V gene. This CDR3 region has 15 residues. V was clipped by 4 bases and J by 4 bases; unmatched bases: 7. CDR3 loop: CASSGRGLVYNEQFF. Written as DNA, the CDR3 is TGTGCCAGCAGTGGTCGCGGACTAGTGTACAATGAGCAGTTCTTC.